This T cell receptor (beta chain) was identified during a study of identical twins. A universal primer site came from template switching; cDNA carried unique molecular identifiers. From the 5' RACE reads, TCRdb called clonotypes with MiXCR, one entry per CDR3 protein. This sample has hundreds of thousands of distinct CDR3 sequences, with around an eighth found just once. In germline, CDR1 is ENHRY, CDR2 SYGVKD. The V segment lost 3 bases and the J segment 6 bases; nucleotides outside the gene matches: 16. This CDR3 spans 17 amino acids. Every donor was a healthy Caucasian. This clonotype was found a few times. A further study also used this sample, focusing on yellow fever vaccine responses in identical twins.

Material: PBMCs. The V call is TRBV10-3, the J call TRBJ1-1; TRBD1 agrees at 7 bases. This clonotype originated in a woman aged 18-29 years in good health. This chain's CDR3 is CAISEVGPGQPNSEAFF. Written as DNA, the CDR3 is TGTGCCATCAGTGAAGTTGGGCCGGGACAGCCAAACTCTGAAGCTTTCTTT.